The source of this TCR beta chain is a study of T cell responses to AZD1222 COVID-19 vaccine. Findings and caveats of the study: Researchers report vaccine-associated CD4 TCRs spanning spike, with dominance at 160-218 and 743-854. None of the repertoires were sampled until the peak T cell response had passed. The donor cohort was predominantly white British with a female majority, and clonal diversity may have been underestimated.

Profiled with immunoSEQ multiplex PCR; TCRdb holds only in-frame clones, not every one. Of fewer than 110,000 clones listed, approximately 88% are singletons. CDR1 and CDR2 (germline): LNHDA, SQIVND (reference sequence). V was clipped by 3 bases and J by 4 bases; unmatched bases: 5. The CDR3 totals 15 residues. On this clone itself: What it binds is unknown.

J is TRBJ2-1 and V is TRBV19, with TRBD2 matching 8 bases. This clonotype was sampled from an adult in good health. Sequencing was performed on peripheral blood, taken on day 0 of AZD1222 vaccination. The CDR3 DNA follows: TGTGCCAGTAGTATTAGCGGGGAGGGTTACAATGAGCAGTTCTTC. It is translated as CASSISGEGYNEQFF.